A single sample is the source of the 2 T cell receptor beta chains below, sequenced in a study of somatic mutations in cytotoxic T cells in rheumatoid arthritis. The assay was immunoSEQ multiplex PCR, and TCRdb's table has in-frame clones only and misses some. The sample lists about 2,000 clones, over 80% seen once, with over 9.5% in the top ten. The sequenced material came from CD8+ T cells sorted from blood. The receptors were sampled from a woman between 65 and 79 years old with rheumatoid arthritis.

The J gene is TRBJ2-7, the V gene TRBV19; D ambiguous. CDR1 is LNHDA, CDR2 SQIVND, per germline (reference sequence). V was trimmed by 2 bases and J by 4 bases, leaving 6 bases between them. This CDR3 has 12 residues. CDR3 DNA sequence: TGTGCCAGTAGTATACCCGGGTACGAGCAGTACTTC. Protein product: CASSIPGYEQYF.

This clone was seen just once. The chain has TRBV29-1 and TRBJ2-7, with TRBD1 identical over 9 bases. The germline V gene encodes CDR1 SQVTM and CDR2 ANQGSEA. J gave up 5 bases and V 1 base, and 6 bases lay outside the gene matches. CDR3 size: 14 residues. The CDR3 bases are TGCAGCGTTGAAGGTTTTCGGACAGGGGACGAGCAGTACTTC. It yields the protein CSVEGFRTGDEQYF.